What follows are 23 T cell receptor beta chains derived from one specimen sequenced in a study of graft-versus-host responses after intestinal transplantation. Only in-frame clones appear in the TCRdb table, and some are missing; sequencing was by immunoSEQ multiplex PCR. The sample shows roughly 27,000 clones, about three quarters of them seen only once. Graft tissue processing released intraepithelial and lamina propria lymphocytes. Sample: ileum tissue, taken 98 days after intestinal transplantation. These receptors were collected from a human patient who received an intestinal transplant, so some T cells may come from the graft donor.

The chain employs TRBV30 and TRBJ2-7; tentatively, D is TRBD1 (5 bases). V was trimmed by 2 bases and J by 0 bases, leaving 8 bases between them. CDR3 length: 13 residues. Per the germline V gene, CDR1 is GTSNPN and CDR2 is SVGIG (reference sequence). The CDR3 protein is CAWSQDTSYEQYF. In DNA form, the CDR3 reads TGTGCCTGGAGTCAGGACACCTCCTACGAGCAGTACTTC.

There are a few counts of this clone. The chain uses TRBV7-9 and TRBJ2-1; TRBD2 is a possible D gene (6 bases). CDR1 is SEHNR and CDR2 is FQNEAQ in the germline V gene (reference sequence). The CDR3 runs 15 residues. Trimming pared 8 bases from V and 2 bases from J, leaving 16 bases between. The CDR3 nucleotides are TGTGCCAGCGATAGGAGGGGTTCAACCTACAATGAGCAGTTCTTC. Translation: CASDRRGSTYNEQFF.

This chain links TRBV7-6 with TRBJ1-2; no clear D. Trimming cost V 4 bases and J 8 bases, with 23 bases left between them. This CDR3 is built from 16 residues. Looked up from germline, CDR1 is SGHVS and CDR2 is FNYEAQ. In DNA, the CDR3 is TGTGCCAGCAGCTCAATGGTTTCGGACGGACTATTGGGCTACACCTTC. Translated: CASSSMVSDGLLGYTF. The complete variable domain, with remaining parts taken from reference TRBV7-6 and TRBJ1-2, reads GAGVSQSPRYKVTKRGQDVALRCDPISGHVSLYWYRQALGQGPEFLTYFNYEAQQDKSGLPNDRFSAERPEGSISTLTIQRTEQRDSAMYRCASSSMVSDGLLGYTFGSGTRLTVV.

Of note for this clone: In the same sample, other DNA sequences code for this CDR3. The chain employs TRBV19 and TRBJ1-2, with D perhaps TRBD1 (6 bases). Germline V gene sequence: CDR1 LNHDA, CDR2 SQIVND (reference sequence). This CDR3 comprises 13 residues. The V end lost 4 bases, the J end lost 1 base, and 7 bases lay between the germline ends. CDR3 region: CASSRTVNYGYTF. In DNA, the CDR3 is TGTGCCAGTAGTAGGACAGTTAACTATGGCTACACCTTC.

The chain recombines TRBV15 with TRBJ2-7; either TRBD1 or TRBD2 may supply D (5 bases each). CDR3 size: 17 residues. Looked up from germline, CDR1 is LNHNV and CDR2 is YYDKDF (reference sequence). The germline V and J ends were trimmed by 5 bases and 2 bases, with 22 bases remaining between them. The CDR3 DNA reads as TGTGCCACCAGCTCCCATCGAGAGGGGCGATTCCCCTACGAGCAGTACTTC. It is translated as CATSSHREGRFPYEQYF.

CDR3 loop: CASSYFWTGNTEAFF. In nucleotides, the CDR3 is TGTGCCAGCAGCTACTTTTGGACAGGGAACACTGAAGCTTTCTTT. J is TRBJ1-1 and V is TRBV5-4; TRBD1 agrees at 7 bases. CDR3 size: 15 residues. After removal of 3 bases from V and 1 base from J, the junction contained 6 bases not matched to a gene. Per germline, CDR1 SGHNT and CDR2 YYREEE (reference sequence).

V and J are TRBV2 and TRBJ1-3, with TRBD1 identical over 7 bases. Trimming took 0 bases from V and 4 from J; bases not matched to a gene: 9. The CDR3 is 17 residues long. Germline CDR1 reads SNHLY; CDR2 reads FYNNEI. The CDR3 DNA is TGTGCCAGCAGTGAAGCAGGGAAGGGGGCATCCGGAAACACCATATATTTT. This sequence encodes CASSEAGKGASGNTIYF.

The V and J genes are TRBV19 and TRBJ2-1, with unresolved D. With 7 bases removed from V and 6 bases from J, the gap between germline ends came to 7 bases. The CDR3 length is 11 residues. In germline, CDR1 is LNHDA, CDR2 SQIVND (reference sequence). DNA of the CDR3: TGTGCCAGTACTCCCGGCAATGAGCAGTTCTTC. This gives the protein CASTPGNEQFF. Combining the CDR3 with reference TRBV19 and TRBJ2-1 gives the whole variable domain DGGITQSPKYLFRKEGQNVTLSCEQNLNHDAMYWYRQDPGQGLRLIYYSQIVNDFQKGDIAEGYSVSREKKESFPLTVTSAQKNPTAFYLCASTPGNEQFFGPGTRLTVL.

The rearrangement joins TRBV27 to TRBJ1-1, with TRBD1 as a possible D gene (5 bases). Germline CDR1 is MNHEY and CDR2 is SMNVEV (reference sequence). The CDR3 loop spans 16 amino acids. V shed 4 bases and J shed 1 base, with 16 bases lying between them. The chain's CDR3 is CASSYTPQGTNTEAFF. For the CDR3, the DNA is TGTGCCAGCAGTTACACCCCCCAGGGCACGAACACTGAAGCTTTCTTT.

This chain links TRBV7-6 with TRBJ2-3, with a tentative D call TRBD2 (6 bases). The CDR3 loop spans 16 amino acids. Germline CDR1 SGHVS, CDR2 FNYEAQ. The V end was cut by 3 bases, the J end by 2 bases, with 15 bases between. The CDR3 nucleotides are TGTGCCAGCAGCTTCCTGGGCGGGGTTAACACAGATACGCAGTATTTT. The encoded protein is CASSFLGGVNTDTQYF.

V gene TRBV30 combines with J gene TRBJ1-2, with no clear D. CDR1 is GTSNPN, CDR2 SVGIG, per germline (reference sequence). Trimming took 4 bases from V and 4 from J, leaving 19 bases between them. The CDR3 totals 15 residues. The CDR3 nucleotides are TGTGCCTGGAAACCTACGGCAGGTGGGATCTATGGCTACACCTTC. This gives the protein CAWKPTAGGIYGYTF.

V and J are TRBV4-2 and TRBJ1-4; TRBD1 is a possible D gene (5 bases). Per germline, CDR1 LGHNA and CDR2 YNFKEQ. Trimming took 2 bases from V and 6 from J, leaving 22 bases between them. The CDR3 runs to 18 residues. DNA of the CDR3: TGTGCCAGCAGCCAAAGGATTTGGGACCAATTCGGGTATGAAAAACTGTTTTTT. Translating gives CASSQRIWDQFGYEKLFF.

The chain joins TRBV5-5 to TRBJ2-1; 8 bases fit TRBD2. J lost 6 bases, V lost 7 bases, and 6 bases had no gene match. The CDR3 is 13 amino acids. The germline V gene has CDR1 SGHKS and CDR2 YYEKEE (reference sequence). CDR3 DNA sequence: TGTGCCAGCGTCCCCGGGACTAGCAATGAGCAGTTCTTC. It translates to CASVPGTSNEQFF.

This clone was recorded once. Here the CDR3 DNA reads TGCGCCAGCAGCGTCCGACACACTAATCAGCCCCAGCATTTT. Amino acid sequence: CASSVRHTNQPQHF. The chain combines TRBV4-1 with TRBJ1-5; D is uncertain. V gave up 5 bases and J gave up 4 bases, with 12 bases separating them. The germline gives CDR1 MGHRA, CDR2 YSYEKL. The CDR3 has 14 residues.

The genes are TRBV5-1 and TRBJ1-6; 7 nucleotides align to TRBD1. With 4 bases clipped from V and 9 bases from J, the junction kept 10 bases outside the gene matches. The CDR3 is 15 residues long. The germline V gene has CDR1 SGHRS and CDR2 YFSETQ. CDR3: CASSPAGTVSSPLHF. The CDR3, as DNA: TGCGCCAGCAGCCCGGCGGGGACAGTAAGTTCACCCCTCCACTTT.

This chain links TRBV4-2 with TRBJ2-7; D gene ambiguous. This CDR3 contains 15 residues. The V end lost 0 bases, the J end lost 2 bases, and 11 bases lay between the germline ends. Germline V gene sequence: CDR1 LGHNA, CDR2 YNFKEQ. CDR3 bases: TGTGCCAGCAGCCAAGATTTTCGAGATCCCTACGAGCAGTACTTC. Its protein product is CASSQDFRDPYEQYF.

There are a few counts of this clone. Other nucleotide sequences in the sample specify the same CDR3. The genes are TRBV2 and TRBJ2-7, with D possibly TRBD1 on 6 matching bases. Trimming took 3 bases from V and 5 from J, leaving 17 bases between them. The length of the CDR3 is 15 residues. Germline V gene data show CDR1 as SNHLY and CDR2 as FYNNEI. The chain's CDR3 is CASSEETGQGNEQYF. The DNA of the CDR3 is TGTGCCAGCAGTGAGGAGACAGGCCAGGGGAACGAGCAGTACTTC.

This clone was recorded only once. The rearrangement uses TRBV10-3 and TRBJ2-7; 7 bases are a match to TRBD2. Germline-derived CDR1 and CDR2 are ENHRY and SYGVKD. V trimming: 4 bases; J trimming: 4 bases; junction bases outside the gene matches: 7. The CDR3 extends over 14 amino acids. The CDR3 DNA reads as TGTGCCATCAGTGGCGTCGGGGGGAGTTACGAGCAGTACTTC. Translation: CAISGVGGSYEQYF.

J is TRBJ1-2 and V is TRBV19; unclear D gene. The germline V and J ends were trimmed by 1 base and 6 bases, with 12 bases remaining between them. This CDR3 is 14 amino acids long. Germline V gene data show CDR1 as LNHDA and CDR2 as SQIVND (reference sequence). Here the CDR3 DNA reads TGTGCCAGTAGTATAGTCGGCTCGAACCATGGCTACACCTTC. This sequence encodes CASSIVGSNHGYTF.

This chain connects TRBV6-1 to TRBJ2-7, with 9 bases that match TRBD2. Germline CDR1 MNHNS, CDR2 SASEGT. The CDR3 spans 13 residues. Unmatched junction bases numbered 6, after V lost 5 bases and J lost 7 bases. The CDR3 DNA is TGTGCCAGCAGTAGCGGGACTAGCTCGGAGCAGTACTTC. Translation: CASSSGTSSEQYF.

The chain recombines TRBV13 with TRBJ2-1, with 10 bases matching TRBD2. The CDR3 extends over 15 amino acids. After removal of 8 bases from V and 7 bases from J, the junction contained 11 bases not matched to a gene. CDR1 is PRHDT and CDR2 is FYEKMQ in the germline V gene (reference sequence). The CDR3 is CASGKRTSGANEQFF. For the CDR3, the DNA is TGTGCCAGCGGAAAAAGGACTAGCGGAGCAAATGAGCAGTTCTTC.

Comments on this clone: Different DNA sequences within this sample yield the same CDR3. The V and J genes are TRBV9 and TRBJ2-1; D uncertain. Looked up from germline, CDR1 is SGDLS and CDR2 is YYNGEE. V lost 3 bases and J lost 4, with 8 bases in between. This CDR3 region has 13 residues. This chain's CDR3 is CASSARSYNEQFF. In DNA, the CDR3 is TGTGCCAGCAGCGCCCGGAGTTACAATGAGCAGTTCTTC.

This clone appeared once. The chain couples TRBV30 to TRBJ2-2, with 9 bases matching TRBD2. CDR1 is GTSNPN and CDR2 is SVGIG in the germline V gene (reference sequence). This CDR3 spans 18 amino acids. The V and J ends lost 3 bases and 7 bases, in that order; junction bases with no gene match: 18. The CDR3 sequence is CAWRGRRRRGGGHGELFF. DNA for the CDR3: TGTGCCTGGAGGGGCAGGCGGCGGCGGGGGGGCGGTCACGGGGAGCTGTTTTTT.